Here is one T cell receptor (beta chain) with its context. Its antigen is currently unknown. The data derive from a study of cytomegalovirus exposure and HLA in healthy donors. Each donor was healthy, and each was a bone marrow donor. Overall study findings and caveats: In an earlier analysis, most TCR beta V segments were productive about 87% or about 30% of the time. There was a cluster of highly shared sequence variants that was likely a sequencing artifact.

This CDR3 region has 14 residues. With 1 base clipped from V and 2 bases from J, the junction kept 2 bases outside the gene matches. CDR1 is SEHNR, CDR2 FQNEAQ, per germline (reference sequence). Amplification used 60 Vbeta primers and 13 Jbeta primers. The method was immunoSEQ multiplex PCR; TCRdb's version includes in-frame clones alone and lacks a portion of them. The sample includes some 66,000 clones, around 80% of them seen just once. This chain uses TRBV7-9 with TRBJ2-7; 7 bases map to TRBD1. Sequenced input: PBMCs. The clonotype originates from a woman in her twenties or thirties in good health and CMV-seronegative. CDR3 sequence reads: CASSLGGQTYEQYF. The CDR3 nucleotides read TGTGCCAGCAGCTTAGGGGGACAGACCTACGAGCAGTACTTC.